These 18 T cell receptor beta chains were sequenced from one sample in a study of blood T cell repertoires in COVID-19. The protocol was immunoSEQ multiplex PCR, while the TCRdb copy is restricted to in-frame clones and leaves out a portion. The sample lists under 200,000 clones, 84% occurring once. The source material was peripheral blood. The receptor source for this set is a man in his forties who had recovered from COVID-19.

Comment on this clone: The sample carries other DNA sequences with the same CDR3. The chain carries TRBV27 and TRBJ1-1, with TRBD1 as a possible D gene (5 bases). The CDR3 has 13 residues. Trimming shortened V by 6 bases and J by 1 base, and 9 bases separated the two germline ends. Germline V gene sequence: CDR1 MNHEY, CDR2 SMNVEV (reference sequence). This chain's CDR3 is CASRTGPNTEAFF. The CDR3 region has the DNA TGTGCCAGCAGAACAGGCCCGAACACTGAAGCTTTCTTT.

The rearrangement links TRBV5-4 to TRBJ2-7, with D hard to call. Germline V gives CDR1 SGHNT, CDR2 YYREEE (reference sequence). Trimming stripped 1 base from V and 4 bases from J, with 15 bases between. The CDR3 covers 15 residues. CDR3 protein: CASSLSGSTFYEQYF. The CDR3 nucleotides read TGTGCCAGCAGCTTGTCCGGGTCCACCTTTTACGAGCAGTACTTC.

The chain combines TRBV25-1 with TRBJ2-7, with a weak D call TRBD2 (6 bases). Germline CDR1 MGHDK, CDR2 SYGVNS. The CDR3 runs to 12 residues. V was trimmed by 6 bases and J by 3 bases, leaving 9 bases between them. CDR3 sequence (DNA): TGTGCCAGCAGCTGGGGGGACTACGAGCAGTACTTC. This sequence encodes CASSWGDYEQYF.

J is TRBJ1-5 and V is TRBV30, with D unresolved. Trimming shortened V by 1 base and J by 2 bases, and 6 bases separated the two germline ends. This CDR3 is built from 13 residues. Germline lookup yields CDR1 GTSNPN and CDR2 SVGIG (reference sequence). CDR3 bases: TGTGCCTGGAGTGCATCGGGCAATCAGCCCCAGCATTTT. Its translation: CAWSASGNQPQHF.

This chain joins TRBV6-5 and TRBJ1-4, with 7 bases identical to TRBD1. V shed 6 bases, J shed 2 bases, and the junction held 6 bases outside the gene matches. Germline V gives CDR1 MNHEY, CDR2 SVGAGI. This CDR3 contains 15 residues. For the CDR3, the DNA is TGTGCCAGCAGCCGACAGGGTATGACTAATGAAAAACTGTTTTTT. Its translation is CASSRQGMTNEKLFF.

The chain joins TRBV7-8 to TRBJ2-5; 12 positions match TRBD2. This CDR3 is 15 amino acids long. J gave up 4 bases and V 5 bases, and 5 bases lay outside the gene matches. Looked up from germline, CDR1 is SGHVS and CDR2 is FQNEAQ. The CDR3 DNA sequence: TGTGCCAGCAGCACCCTAGCGGGGGGGCTAGAGACCCAGTACTTC. Protein: CASSTLAGGLETQYF. Complete variable domain (other parts from reference TRBV7-8 and TRBJ2-5): GAGVSQSPRYKVAKRGQDVALRCDPISGHVSLFWYQQALGQGPEFLTYFQNEAQLDKSGLPSDRFFAERPEGSVSTLKIQRTQQEDSAVYLCASSTLAGGLETQYFGPGTRLLVL.

The chain uses TRBV27 and TRBJ1-3, with D perhaps TRBD1 (5 bases). The CDR3 consists of 14 residues. Germline CDR1 and CDR2: MNHEY and SMNVEV (reference sequence). Trimming stripped 2 bases from V and 0 bases from J, with 5 bases between. The CDR3 DNA reads TGTGCCAGCAGTTTACAGGGCTCTGGAAACACCATATATTTT. Protein product: CASSLQGSGNTIYF.

The chain carries TRBV7-9 and TRBJ2-3, with 9 bases identical to TRBD1. The germline CDR1 and CDR2 sequences are SEHNR and FQNEAQ (reference sequence). This CDR3 region has 15 residues. J lost 3 bases, V lost 5 bases, and 6 bases had no gene match. CDR3 loop: CASSATGGRTDTQYF. The DNA for the CDR3 is TGTGCCAGCAGCGCCACAGGGGGCAGAACAGATACGCAGTATTTT.

V usage is TRBV5-4 and J usage is TRBJ2-5; 7 nucleotides match TRBD2. V gave up 0 bases and J gave up 3 bases; unmatched junction bases: 8. CDR3 length: 16 residues. Germline-derived CDR1 and CDR2 are SGHNT and YYREEE (reference sequence). CDR3 protein: CASSLAPGRGEETQYF. The CDR3 nucleotides read TGTGCCAGCAGCTTGGCCCCAGGACGGGGGGAAGAGACCCAGTACTTC.

V and J are TRBV11-2 and TRBJ2-5; D gene unclear. The ends were cut back, 1 base at V and 1 base at J, with 13 bases in the middle. The CDR3 length is 16 residues. Germline V gives CDR1 SGHAT, CDR2 FQNNGV. Here the CDR3 reads CASSLGVLAFQETQYF. CDR3 DNA sequence: TGTGCCAGCAGCTTAGGGGTTTTAGCCTTCCAAGAGACCCAGTACTTC. The full variable domain, in which reference TRBV11-2 and TRBJ2-5 provide the parts outside the CDR3, is EAGVAQSPRYKIIEKRQSVAFWCNPISGHATLYWYQQILGQGPKLLIQFQNNGVVDDSQLPKDRFSAERLKGVDSTLKIQPAKLEDSAVYLCASSLGVLAFQETQYFGPGTRLLVL.

The chain combines TRBV5-6 with TRBJ1-1; no definite D call. CDR3 size: 16 residues. Germline CDR1 SGHDT, CDR2 YYEEEE. Trimming removed 1 base at V and 0 bases at J, with 13 bases between. As DNA, the CDR3 is TGTGCCAGCAGCTTGATTGCGAGGAGAGTGAACACTGAAGCTTTCTTT. It codes for CASSLIARRVNTEAFF.

The chain employs TRBV6-5 and TRBJ2-5; 7 nucleotides align to TRBD2. The CDR3 totals 16 residues. Germline V gene sequence: CDR1 MNHEY, CDR2 SVGAGI. V lost 2 bases and J lost 3; bases outside the gene matches: 9. The CDR3 is CASSYLAAQRKETQYF. CDR3 nucleotides: TGTGCCAGCAGTTACCTAGCGGCCCAAAGGAAAGAGACCCAGTACTTC.

The chain combines TRBV29-1 with TRBJ2-1; 7 bases fit TRBD2. Germline loops: CDR1 SQVTM, CDR2 ANQGSEA. J was trimmed by 9 bases and V by 5 bases; bases with no gene match: 19. The CDR3 has 16 amino acids. The CDR3 is CSVSRGRTGLMSEQFF. Here the CDR3 DNA reads TGCAGCGTTTCCCGTGGACGGACGGGACTAATGAGTGAGCAGTTCTTC.

The V and J genes are TRBV18 and TRBJ2-5; weak D call: TRBD1 (6 bases). Germline V gene lookup returns CDR1 KGHSH and CDR2 LQKENI. This CDR3 is built from 13 residues. Trimming stripped 1 base from V and 6 bases from J, with 9 bases between. In nucleotides, the CDR3 is TGTGCCAGCTCACCACAGGGGGAGCAGACCCAGTACTTC. Its protein product is CASSPQGEQTQYF. Using reference TRBV18 and TRBJ2-5 for the parts outside the CDR3, the full variable domain is NAGVMQNPRHLVRRRGQEARLRCSPMKGHSHVYWYRQLPEEGLKFMVYLQKENIIDESGMPKERFSAEFPKEGPSILRIQQVVRGDSAAYFCASSPQGEQTQYFGPGTRLLVL.

The rearrangement uses TRBV7-9 and TRBJ2-4; TRBD1 aligns across 10 bases. Germline-derived CDR1 and CDR2 are SEHNR and FQNEAQ (reference sequence). After removal of 7 bases from V and 5 bases from J, the junction contained 2 bases not matched to a gene. There are 13 residues in the CDR3. The CDR3 region has the DNA TGTGCCAGCATCGGACAGGGGGAAAACATTCAGTACTTC. It translates to CASIGQGENIQYF.

This CDR3 reads CASSIHTGTGFFFNQPQHF. CDR3 DNA: TGTGCCAGTAGTATACACACCGGGACAGGGTTTTTCTTCAATCAGCCCCAGCATTTT. The chain employs TRBV19 and TRBJ1-5; 9 bases line up with TRBD1. J was trimmed by 3 bases and V by 2 bases; bases with no gene match: 14. CDR3 length equals 19 residues. Looked up from germline, CDR1 is LNHDA and CDR2 is SQIVND (reference sequence).

V usage is TRBV6-6 and J usage is TRBJ2-5; 8 nucleotides match TRBD1. The J segment lost 4 bases and the V segment lost 6 bases, leaving 4 bases of the junction unmatched. Germline-derived CDR1 and CDR2 are MNHNY and SVGAGI (reference sequence). The CDR3 has 13 amino acids. The CDR3 sequence is CASRRQGAETQYF. The CDR3 bases are TGTGCCAGCAGGCGTCAGGGGGCAGAGACCCAGTACTTC.

This rearrangement joins TRBV7-3 to TRBJ2-7; maybe TRBD1 (6 bases). The ends were cut back, 5 bases at V and 0 bases at J, with 8 bases in the middle. Germline CDR1 reads SGHTA; CDR2 reads FQGTGA. This CDR3 has 13 amino acids. This CDR3 is CASSKDSSYEQYF. CDR3 bases: TGTGCCAGCAGCAAGGACAGCTCCTACGAGCAGTACTTC.